The 31 T cell receptor beta chains in this list originate from one sample, sequenced in a study of blood T cells in healthy people across ages (dated by TCRdb to between 2014 and 2016). Libraries came from 5' RACE. TCRdb names Illumina HiSeq 2500 as the instrument used. A second about 7 to 12 cycle PCR used a sample-barcoded 5' primer and a J-beta primer mix. Using fastp trimming at Q25 and MiXCR clonotype assembly, TCRdb reanalyzed the public sequencing data and kept in-frame beta chains. Each entry merges the rows of one CDR3 protein and shows their most common DNA and genes. In all, the sample holds 650,000 or so distinct CDR3 sequences, and 52% of those were seen once. In total, the top ten clones hold approximately 12% of the sample. Sample: blood. The receptors were gathered from an elderly woman in good health.

This clonotype was seen at least ten times. This chain joins TRBV5-1 and TRBJ2-6; D call uncertain. The CDR3 sequence is 19 residues long. Between the trimmed V and J ends, which lost 0 bases and 1 base, there was a span of 17 bases. The germline gives CDR1 SGHRS, CDR2 YFSETQ. Here the CDR3 reads CASSLGTGPPSSGANVLTF. The CDR3 DNA reads as TGCGCCAGCAGCTTGGGTACGGGCCCACCTTCATCTGGGGCCAACGTCCTGACTTTC.

The CDR3 sequence: CSDLAGGPYNEQFF. CDR3 DNA sequence: TGCAGCGATCTAGCGGGAGGGCCGTACAATGAGCAGTTCTTC. The genes are TRBV29-1 and TRBJ2-1; 12 bases match TRBD2. V dropped 7 bases and J dropped 4; count of bases not matched to a gene: 5. Germline V gene sequence: CDR1 SQVTM, CDR2 ANQGSEA. The CDR3 has 14 residues.

This clonotype was seen repeatedly, ten times or more. The chain joins TRBV5-1 to TRBJ2-1; D remains ambiguous. Trimming took 0 bases from V and 2 from J, leaving 9 bases between them. The CDR3 runs to 15 residues. Germline assignment: CDR1 SGHRS and CDR2 YFSETQ. In nucleotides, the CDR3 is TGCGCCAGCAGCTTGGAAGGGAACACCTACAATGAGCAGTTCTTC. As protein: CASSLEGNTYNEQFF.

This clonotype was counted only a few times. CDR3 sequence: CSARRDRAPQTSYNEQFF. CDR3 bases: TGCAGTGCTAGACGGGACAGGGCCCCTCAGACCTCCTACAATGAGCAGTTCTTC. This chain connects TRBV20-1 to TRBJ2-1; 9 bases are a match to TRBD1. The CDR3 extends over 18 amino acids. CDR1 and CDR2 from the germline V gene are DFQATT and SNEGSKA (reference sequence). The V segment lost 2 bases and the J segment 0 bases; nucleotides outside the gene matches: 11.

This clonotype turned up a few times. Since a much larger clone is just one base distant, this may be a read error. The chain uses TRBV7-9 and TRBJ2-1; the match to TRBD1 covers 7 bases. Looked up from germline, CDR1 is SEHNR and CDR2 is FQNEAQ (reference sequence). This CDR3 comprises 15 residues. The J segment lost 8 bases and the V segment lost 5 bases, leaving 12 bases of the junction unmatched. In DNA form, the CDR3 reads TGTGCCAGCAGCCTTGAGGGACAGCGTTACGATGAGCAGTTCTTC. Its translation is CASSLEGQRYDEQFF.

The chain couples TRBV27 to TRBJ2-6; no reliable D call. The germline gives CDR1 MNHEY, CDR2 SMNVEV (reference sequence). The V and J ends lost 7 bases and 0 bases respectively, with 19 bases between them. CDR3 length: 18 residues. CDR3 sequence reads: CASTIGFPGNSGANVLTF. CDR3 DNA sequence: TGTGCCAGCACTATAGGGTTCCCTGGAAACTCTGGGGCCAACGTCCTGACTTTC. The full variable domain, rest sourced from reference TRBV27 and TRBJ2-6, is EAQVTQNPRYLITVTGKKLTVTCSQNMNHEYMSWYRQDPGLGLRQIYYSMNVEVTDKGDVPEGYKVSRKEKRNFPLILESPSPNQTSLYFCASTIGFPGNSGANVLTFGAGSRLTVL.

This clonotype was detected only a few times. The chain links TRBV27 to TRBJ2-1; 9 bases map to TRBD2. This CDR3 comprises 16 residues. V trimming: 8 bases; J trimming: 5 bases; junction bases outside the gene matches: 13. Germline V gives CDR1 MNHEY, CDR2 SMNVEV (reference sequence). The CDR3 loop is CASYPTLAGPNNEQFF. CDR3 nucleotides: TGTGCCAGCTACCCAACTCTAGCGGGACCTAACAATGAGCAGTTCTTC.

The rearrangement joins TRBV9 to TRBJ1-2, with TRBD1 matching 7 bases. The germline V gene has CDR1 SGDLS and CDR2 YYNGEE. V lost 6 bases, J lost 3 bases, and 11 bases stayed unmatched. The CDR3 is 15 residues long. CDR3 DNA: TGTGCCAGCACCCCGGACAGGACCACTTACTATGGCTACACCTTC. As protein: CASTPDRTTYYGYTF.

With regard to this clonotype: A read error may explain this, as a much larger clone is one base away. V gene TRBV20-1 combines with J gene TRBJ2-5, with D unclear. Germline values: CDR1 DFQATT, CDR2 SNEGSKA (reference sequence). The CDR3 has 13 residues. The ends were cut back, 6 bases at V and 7 bases at J, with 18 bases in the middle. CDR3 coding DNA: TGCAGTGCGCATGGCGGCAGCCGGGTGACCCAGTACTTC. Its protein is CSAHGGSRVTQYF.

The gene calls are TRBV6-6 and TRBJ1-2, with 8 bases that match TRBD1. CDR1 is MNHNY and CDR2 is SVGAGI in the germline V gene (reference sequence). The V and J ends lost 7 bases and 1 base, in that order; junction bases with no gene match: 14. The length of the CDR3 is 17 residues. Written as DNA, the CDR3 is TGTGCCAGCAACAACCCGGGACAGGTTCGCTTTAACTATGGCTACACCTTC. This sequence encodes CASNNPGQVRFNYGYTF.

In the case of this clonotype: Possible read error: a much larger clone is one base away. J is TRBJ2-4 and V is TRBV7-2; TRBD2 is a possible D gene (5 bases). With 1 base removed from V and 3 bases from J, the gap between germline ends came to 10 bases. Looked up from germline, CDR1 is SGHTA and CDR2 is FQGNSA. The CDR3 spans 15 residues. Written as DNA, the CDR3 is TGTGCCAGCAGCTTAGGGGAGACCTTCAAAAACATTCAGTACTTC. Translation: CASSLGETFKNIQYF.

Details on this clonotype: Relative to the germline gene, one junction end is altered; a read error may explain this. The CDR3 DNA reads TGCGCCAGCAACCGAGCGGGAGATGCAGATGCGCAGTATTTT. Translation: CASNRAGDADAQYF. The rearrangement joins TRBV10-1 to TRBJ2-3, with 8 positions matching TRBD2. The CDR3 is made up of 14 amino acids. From germline, CDR1 is WNHNN and CDR2 SYGVQD (reference sequence).

About this clonotype: Germline and junction disagree at one end, which may indicate a read error. V usage is TRBV3-1 and J usage is TRBJ1-5; D is perhaps TRBD1 (5 bases). Germline V gene lookup returns CDR1 LGHDT and CDR2 YNNKEL (reference sequence). The CDR3 consists of 16 residues. CDR3 DNA sequence: TGTGCCAGCAGCCAGTCGGGGGGGATTAGCGATCAGCCCCAGCATTTT. This encodes CASSQSGGISDQPQHF.

In this sample, this clonotype turned up many times. V gene TRBV5-1 combines with J gene TRBJ2-7; D gene uncertain. Per the germline V gene, CDR1 is SGHRS and CDR2 is YFSETQ. V gave up 3 bases and J gave up 4 bases, with 11 bases separating them. This CDR3 region has 13 residues. The CDR3 reads CASSYEEYYEQYF. For the CDR3, the DNA is TGCGCCAGCAGCTATGAAGAGTATTACGAGCAGTACTTC.

The chain combines TRBV6-2 or TRBV6-3 with TRBJ2-2; 11 bases are shared with TRBD2. The CDR3 spans 17 residues. Trimming cost V 2 bases and J 7 bases; bases outside gene matches: 9. Germline V gives CDR1 MNHEY, CDR2 SVGEGT. Here the CDR3 reads CASSYATSGRRNGELFF. CDR3 nucleotides: TGTGCCAGCAGTTACGCCACTAGCGGGAGACGGAACGGGGAGCTGTTTTTT.

This clonotype showed up just a few times. Being one base from a much bigger clone, this may be a read error. The J gene is TRBJ2-1, the V gene TRBV20-1, with D perhaps TRBD2 (6 bases). The CDR3 contains 15 residues. Germline V gene lookup returns CDR1 DFQATT and CDR2 SNEGSKA (reference sequence). Trimming pared 2 bases from V and 2 bases from J, leaving 13 bases between. The CDR3 sequence is CSARWRVSPYNEQFF. CDR3 sequence (DNA): TGCAGTGCTAGATGGAGGGTAAGCCCCTACAATGAGCAGTTCTTC.

This clonotype appeared a few times. The CDR3 reads CATRRSGSGELFF. The CDR3 DNA sequence: TGTGCCACCAGGCGGTCCGGGTCCGGGGAGCTGTTTTTT. The chain carries TRBV24-1 and TRBJ2-2; D uncertain. V was shortened by 7 bases and J by 6 bases, with 11 bases between the two germline ends. This CDR3 has 13 amino acids. Germline lookup yields CDR1 KGHDR and CDR2 SFDVKD.

The gene calls are TRBV10-3 and TRBJ1-1, with D unresolved. The V end was cut by 5 bases, the J end by 5 bases, with 12 bases between. The CDR3 is 13 amino acids. Germline V gene sequence: CDR1 ENHRY, CDR2 SYGVKD. Here the CDR3 reads CAISKEPGTEAFF. The CDR3, as DNA: TGTGCCATCAGTAAAGAGCCGGGTACTGAAGCTTTCTTT.

There are many counts of this clonotype. J is TRBJ2-7 and V is TRBV27, with 11 bases matching TRBD2. Losses at the gene ends were 6 bases for V and 0 bases for J; bases not matched to a gene: 7. The CDR3 is 16 residues long. Germline lookup yields CDR1 MNHEY and CDR2 SMNVEV (reference sequence). The CDR3 nucleotides are TGTGCCAGCAGCATTACTAGCGGGAGATTCTCCTACGAGCAGTACTTC. Translating gives CASSITSGRFSYEQYF.

The sample holds many counts of this clonotype. The chain links TRBV6-6 to TRBJ2-2; D remains ambiguous. The V gene's germline CDR1 is MNHNY and CDR2 SVGAGI (reference sequence). Trimming took 0 bases from V and 6 from J, leaving 5 bases between them. CDR3 length equals 13 residues. CDR3 sequence reads: CASSYSRPGELFF. Written as DNA, the CDR3 is TGTGCCAGCAGTTACTCGCGGCCCGGGGAGCTGTTTTTT.

The chain couples TRBV4-3 to TRBJ2-1; D gene ambiguous. CDR3 length: 14 residues. The V gene lost 4 bases and the J gene lost 4 bases, with 11 bases spanning the gap. Germline loops: CDR1 LGHNA, CDR2 YSLEER. In nucleotides, the CDR3 is TGCGCCAGCAGCCCCCAGATCCTATACAATGAGCAGTTCTTC. Amino acid sequence: CASSPQILYNEQFF.

The chain has TRBV7-2 and TRBJ2-5; 8 nucleotides align to TRBD2. Gene TRBJ2-7 matches the end of the DNA better, so the J call may be wrong. CDR3 size: 16 residues. Germline-derived CDR1 and CDR2 are SGHTA and FQGNSA. This CDR3 is CASSIRVRGRIYEQYF. The CDR3 coding sequence is TGTGCCAGCAGCATACGTGTACGCGGGAGGATCTACGAGCAGTACTTC.

Worth noting for this clonotype: This may stem from a read error, because a much larger clone lies one nucleotide away. The rearrangement uses TRBV28 and TRBJ2-5; TRBD1 matches 8 bases. V was clipped by 4 bases and J by 2 bases; unmatched bases: 6. CDR1 and CDR2 from the germline V gene are MDHEN and SYDVKM. The CDR3 extends over 15 amino acids. Written as DNA, the CDR3 is TGTGCCAGCAGTTCTCAGGGGGCCAGACAAGAGACCCAGTACTTC. It encodes CASSSQGARQETQYF.

This clonotype was counted once. V and J are TRBV7-3 and TRBJ2-1; 10 bases are a match to TRBD2. With 5 bases clipped from V and 5 bases from J, the junction kept 6 bases outside the gene matches. In germline, CDR1 is SGHTA, CDR2 FQGTGA. The CDR3 consists of 15 residues. The CDR3 sequence is CASSPGLADHNEQFF. The CDR3 coding sequence is TGTGCCAGCAGCCCCGGACTAGCGGATCACAATGAGCAGTTCTTC.

In this sample, this clonotype turned up many times. The chain joins TRBV3-1 to TRBJ2-1; no reliable D call. CDR1 is LGHDT, CDR2 YNNKEL, per germline (reference sequence). Trimming removed 1 base from V and 0 bases from J, with 10 bases in between. The CDR3 consists of 16 residues. The CDR3 DNA sequence: TGTGCCAGCAGCCAAGTCGGGCCGAGCTCCTACAATGAGCAGTTCTTC. Amino acids: CASSQVGPSSYNEQFF.

This clonotype was detected many times. The J gene is TRBJ2-3, the V gene TRBV9; tentatively, D is TRBD2 (7 bases). The CDR3 is 11 residues long. Trimming removed 10 bases from V and 10 bases from J, with 16 bases in between. Germline V gene lookup returns CDR1 SGDLS and CDR2 YYNGEE. CDR3 nucleotides: TGTGCCTCGCGAGGGGGGGGCGCGCAGTATTTT. It is translated as CASRGGGAQYF.

The chain uses TRBV12-3 or TRBV12-4 and TRBJ2-4, with D hard to call. Trimming took 3 bases from V and 5 from J, leaving 11 bases between them. This CDR3 is built from 14 residues. The CDR3 protein is CASSFGVEENIQYF. CDR3 bases: TGTGCCAGCAGTTTCGGTGTTGAGGAAAACATTCAGTACTTC.

This clonotype showed up many times. The chain links TRBV6-6 to TRBJ2-2, with D possibly being TRBD2 (5 bases). From germline, CDR1 is MNHNY and CDR2 SVGAGI (reference sequence). The CDR3 covers 15 residues. The V end was cut by 2 bases, the J end by 2 bases, with 9 bases between. CDR3 bases: TGTGCCAGCAGTTACATCGGACTCAACACCGGGGAGCTGTTTTTT. Amino acid sequence: CASSYIGLNTGELFF.

In DNA, the CDR3 is TGTGCCACCACCATCGGCTCTGGAAACACCATATATTTT. It translates to CATTIGSGNTIYF. The chain joins TRBV10-3 to TRBJ1-3; D uncertain. Germline V gene data show CDR1 as ENHRY and CDR2 as SYGVKD. The CDR3 is 13 residues long. The V end was cut by 10 bases, the J end by 0 bases, with 10 bases between.

About this clonotype: The junction departs from the called germline gene at one end, perhaps through a read error. The rearrangement joins TRBV12-3 or TRBV12-4 to TRBJ2-3; D is undetermined. There are 13 residues in the CDR3. The CDR3 loop reads CASSRVSTDAQYF. The DNA of the CDR3 is TGTGCCAGCAGCCGCGTTAGCACAGATGCGCAGTATTTT.

The table lists this clonotype with many counts. This CDR3 is CASSQLNTEAFF. The CDR3 coding sequence is TGTGCCAGCAGCCAATTGAACACTGAAGCTTTCTTT. The chain employs TRBV3-1 and TRBJ1-1; no clear D. The CDR3 consists of 12 residues. CDR1 LGHDT and CDR2 YNNKEL come from the germline V gene (reference sequence). V lost 2 bases, J lost 0 bases, and 1 base lay in between.